The present TCR beta chain was sequenced within a study of blood T cell repertoires in COVID-19. Sequencing used immunoSEQ multiplex PCR; TCRdb keeps in-frame clones, though not all of them. Here the sample spans 190,000 or so clones, 70% to 90% being singletons. Recruitment covered about 26 US areas and drew participants whose ages spanned 18 to 89 years. Clinical histories supplied by participants themselves formed the basis of cohort assignment. This CDR3 spans 14 amino acids. V lost 6 bases, J lost 3 bases, and 14 bases lay in between. The germline V gene has CDR1 KGHSH and CDR2 LQKENI. This clonotype was sampled from a woman younger than 30 who had recovered from COVID-19. Sequenced sample: PBMCs or T cells enriched from blood (not recorded which). The chain combines TRBV18 with TRBJ2-5, with a possible D match to TRBD1 (6 bases). CDR3 in amino acids: CASSITSGEETQYF. Written as DNA, the CDR3 is TGTGCCAGCTCCATCACGTCAGGGGAAGAGACCCAGTACTTC.